Included here is one T cell receptor (beta chain) sequence, with context. This specimen comes from a study of blood T cell repertoires in COVID-19. On the study more broadly: Acute-phase and convalescent COVID-19 samples originated in the United States, Italy and Spain.

As processed by the authors: Nucleated cell number was recorded as an estimate derived from reference gene primer amplification. The protocol was immunoSEQ multiplex PCR, while the TCRdb copy is restricted to in-frame clones and leaves out a portion. That table is the source of V, J and clone size, and D and trimming were worked out from the DNA. The data contain more than 110,000 clones, around 82% of them singletons. The length of the CDR3 is 15 residues. J lost 9 bases, V lost 1 base, and 6 bases had no gene match. Germline CDR1 MNHEY, CDR2 SMNVEV (reference sequence). The receptor comes from a woman between 55 and 75 years old with acute or convalescent COVID-19. Sequencing input: peripheral blood. This sequence joins TRBV27 and TRBJ1-6; 7 bases fit TRBD1. The CDR3 coding sequence is TGTGCCAGCAGTTTATTGTCCAGGGGGTTTTCACCCCTCCACTTT. It specifies CASSLLSRGFSPLHF.